This record covers a single T cell receptor (beta chain). Its antigen is unknown. No per-base quality is available; no much larger clone lies one base away. V loses 3 bases, J loses 7 bases, and the germline ends lie 19 bases apart. Including the terminal cysteine and phenylalanine, the CDR3 comprises 15 residues. Only the CDR3 region is kept as DNA, spanning 45 bases read in frame from base 1. From the germline V gene (reference sequence), CDR1 is LNHNV and CDR2 is YYDKDF. This sample stems from a study of identical twins (dated by TCRdb to the mid-2010s). Study-level background: To test whether fetal clonotypes persist, this study deep-sequenced TCR alpha and beta repertoires from monozygotic twins, from unrelated adults of various ages, and from cord blood. To rule out contamination, replicate twin experiments were performed at different times with different library preparation protocols. What the authors observed across the whole study: Conclusions relied on cross-sectional statistical analysis, since the same donors could not be followed over many years. Invariant T cells such as MAIT and iNKT could partly confound zero-insertion analyses, though diverse VJ usage argued against this for most clonotypes. Compared with coincidental sharing between unrelated individuals, out-of-frame TCR alpha sequences shared between twins showed an excess of sequences with low generation probability. Out-of-frame TCR alpha sharing in monozygotic twins was systematically underestimated by recombination models, whereas sharing between unrelated individuals was in agreement with the recombination models. Abundant cord blood beta clonotypes had fewer insertions, young adult naive repertoires showed a similar but weaker trend, and memory repertoires showed no such trend. A weaker excess of twin sharing was found in beta out-of-frame sequences because the signal-to-noise ratio was lowered by fewer shared sequences.

The protocol used for the library was 5' RACE. TCRdb names Illumina HiSeq 2000 as the instrument used. Template switching introduced a universal primer binding site; the final cDNA contained a unique molecular identifier, enabling accurate counting of TCR cDNA molecules. First-strand cDNA for TCR alpha and beta chains was synthesized from specific primers in the conserved constant-segment region. Each cDNA library was double barcoded, with a SMART-Mk sample barcode plus Illumina barcodes, to control for contamination. TruSeq adapter sequences and Illumina sample barcodes were added in two successive PCR steps. The TCR alpha and beta cDNA libraries were sequenced on the Illumina HiSeq platform using custom primers. The authors' pipeline ran thus. MiGEC processed the raw reads to extract unique molecular identifiers, while MiXCR was used to determine the CDR3 positions. Recombination models were inferred per individual with the repgenHMM and IGoR tools using an EM algorithm. The analysis of shared clonotypes was done with the tcR package in R, with sharing normalized by the product of cloneset sizes. To study raw recombination free of thymic and clonal selection effects, out-of-frame nonproductive sequences were analyzed. TCRdb trimmed the raw reads at Q25, called clones with MiXCR and kept productive beta chains. CDR3 protein sequences are deduplicated, and each keeps its most common genes and DNA. TCRdb, not the original authors, processed these V and J calls. The sample profile shows some 1,600,000 distinct CDR3 sequences; under 35% of them were found once. The top ten constitute over 0.25% of the sample.

All donors were healthy Caucasians. The rearranged chain carries TRBV15 and TRBJ2-7; TRBD2 is a weak D gene call, 5 bases matching. The clonotype was recovered from a newborn girl in good health. Sequenced sample: cord blood. The CDR3 protein: CATSRIAFSYNEQYF. The DNA sequence reads TGTGCCACCAGCAGGATAGCGTTCTCCTACAATGAGCAGTACTTC.